The 18 T cell receptor beta chains below all came from one sample that was sequenced in a study of T cell responses to AZD1222 COVID-19 vaccine. Generated by immunoSEQ multiplex PCR, the TCRdb table keeps only in-frame clones and is missing some. Of 180,000 or so clones detected, around 90% appear once; the ten largest clones hold approximately 1.9%. The specimen was peripheral blood, collected 28 days after the second AZD1222 dose. The receptors derive from an adult who received the AZD1222 COVID-19 vaccine.

The CDR3 DNA sequence: TGTGCCTGGAGACCCTGGCAGTATAATTCACCCCTCCACTTT. As protein: CAWRPWQYNSPLHF. This chain connects TRBV30 to TRBJ1-6; D unresolved. Germline V gives CDR1 GTSNPN, CDR2 SVGIG (reference sequence). Deletions cut 3 bases from V and 4 bases from J, with 10 bases between. The CDR3 has 14 amino acids.

V usage is TRBV29-1 and J usage is TRBJ2-7; 10 positions match TRBD2. V dropped 1 base and J dropped 7; count of bases not matched to a gene: 10. This CDR3 is built from 15 residues. Germline CDR1 is SQVTM and CDR2 is ANQGSEA. CDR3 region: CSVEVVAGGPGEQYF. CDR3 DNA sequence: TGCAGCGTTGAAGTGGTAGCGGGAGGCCCGGGGGAGCAGTACTTC.

The chain uses TRBV4-2 and TRBJ2-3; the D gene is possibly TRBD2 (7 bases). CDR1 is LGHNA and CDR2 is YNFKEQ in the germline V gene. The CDR3 is 15 residues long. The V end lost 4 bases, the J end lost 6 bases, and 17 bases lay between the germline ends. The CDR3 DNA is TGTGCCAGCAGCCCTAGGAGGGGGGGAATCGATACGCAGTATTTT. This codes for CASSPRRGGIDTQYF.

The chain joins TRBV6-2 or TRBV6-3 to TRBJ2-1; D remains ambiguous. The CDR3 consists of 12 residues. Between the trimmed V and J ends, which lost 2 bases and 4 bases, there was a span of 3 bases. Germline values: CDR1 MNHEY, CDR2 SVGEGT. CDR3 coding DNA: TGTGCCAGCAGTTACGCGTACAATGAGCAGTTCTTC. This codes for CASSYAYNEQFF.

The gene calls are TRBV24-1 and TRBJ2-1; perhaps TRBD2 as D (5 bases). Trimming took 4 bases from V and 7 from J, leaving 19 bases between them. Germline V gene sequence: CDR1 KGHDR, CDR2 SFDVKD. CDR3 size: 16 residues. CDR3 sequence: CATSDPAPGRSNEQFF. CDR3 DNA: TGTGCCACCAGTGACCCCGCGCCTGGGAGAAGTAATGAGCAGTTCTTC.

The V and J genes are TRBV4-3 and TRBJ2-1; tentatively, D is TRBD1 or TRBD2 (5 bases each). CDR3 length equals 16 residues. V dropped 1 base and J dropped 0 bases, with 10 bases sitting between them. Looked up from germline, CDR1 is LGHNA and CDR2 is YSLEER. The DNA of the CDR3 is TGCGCCAGCAGCCAAGTCTGGGGGTTCTCCTACAATGAGCAGTTCTTC. Translation gives CASSQVWGFSYNEQFF.

This rearrangement joins TRBV18 to TRBJ1-3, with unresolved D. The CDR3 runs to 16 residues. V was clipped by 1 base and J by 0 bases, with 10 bases between them. In germline, CDR1 is KGHSH, CDR2 LQKENI. CDR3 sequence (DNA): TGTGCCAGCTCACCACTTTCAGACCTCTCTGGAAACACCATATATTTT. As protein: CASSPLSDLSGNTIYF.

The rearrangement uses TRBV9 and TRBJ1-4; D uncertain. Trimming removed 0 bases at V and 8 bases at J, with 14 bases between. Germline V gene sequence: CDR1 SGDLS, CDR2 YYNGEE. The CDR3 runs to 15 residues. The CDR3 DNA reads TGTGCCAGCAGCGTAGGGGGAGGGTTATGGGAAAAACTGTTTTTT. Protein: CASSVGGGLWEKLFF.

V usage is TRBV4-2 and J usage is TRBJ1-6, with 9 bases aligning to TRBD1. The V and J ends lost 4 bases and 5 bases, in that order; junction bases with no gene match: 6. Looked up from germline, CDR1 is LGHNA and CDR2 is YNFKEQ. The CDR3 consists of 16 residues. The CDR3: CASSPIRTGDNSPLHF. CDR3 nucleotides: TGTGCCAGCAGCCCGATCAGGACAGGGGATAATTCACCCCTCCACTTT.

This clone has a handful of counts. The rearrangement uses TRBV23-1 and TRBJ1-5; 7 positions agree with TRBD1. TRBV23-1 is reported as an ORF; its role is uncertain. V dropped 2 bases and J dropped 1; count of bases not matched to a gene: 5. This CDR3 contains 16 residues. The CDR3 protein is CASSQPHRGSNQPQHF. CDR3 nucleotides: TGCGCCAGCAGTCAACCCCACAGGGGCAGCAATCAGCCCCAGCATTTT.

This chain links TRBV5-1 with TRBJ1-6; D is unclear. Germline V gene lookup returns CDR1 SGHRS and CDR2 YFSETQ. With 4 bases removed from V and 8 bases from J, the gap between germline ends came to 10 bases. The CDR3 is made up of 13 amino acids. The CDR3 nucleotides are TGCGCCAGCAGCCTAGAGTCGGATTCACCCCTCCACTTT. Translating it yields CASSLESDSPLHF.

This clone was counted between two and nine times. The V and J genes are TRBV7-8 and TRBJ2-1; possibly TRBD1 or TRBD2 for D (5 bases each). Germline lookup yields CDR1 SGHVS and CDR2 FQNEAQ. This CDR3 is 15 amino acids long. Deletions cut 1 base from V and 5 bases from J, with 12 bases between. CDR3 sequence reads: CASSLVEGRHNEQFF. For the CDR3, the DNA is TGTGCCAGCAGCTTAGTCGAGGGGCGGCACAATGAGCAGTTCTTC.

The chain has TRBV7-2 and TRBJ1-5; D is possibly TRBD1 (5 bases). The CDR3 is 16 amino acids. Germline V gene lookup returns CDR1 SGHTA and CDR2 FQGNSA. V lost 1 base, J lost 6 bases, and 16 bases lay in between. CDR3 nucleotides: TGTGCCAGCAGCTTAGAGGTAGGGGCACTGGGTCAGCCCCAGCATTTT. Translation: CASSLEVGALGQPQHF.

The rearrangement joins TRBV3-1 (or the pseudogene TRBV3-2) to TRBJ1-2; a possible D gene is TRBD1 (5 bases). The CDR3 loop spans 14 amino acids. Trimming cost V 1 base and J 2 bases, with 8 bases left between them. The germline CDR1 and CDR2 sequences are LGHDT and YNNKEL (reference sequence). CDR3 amino acids: CASSQAQGNYGYTF. CDR3 bases: TGTGCCAGCAGCCAAGCGCAGGGCAACTATGGCTACACCTTC.

Concerning this clone: At one of its ends the junction is not consistent with the germline gene, which may arise from a read error. The chain recombines TRBV4-1 with TRBJ2-3; 12 bases are shared with TRBD2. CDR3 size: 16 residues. From germline, CDR1 is MGHRA and CDR2 YSYEKL. The CDR3 coding sequence is TGCGCCAACAGCCAAGGACTAGCGGGGATCACAGATACGCAGTATTTT. Translation: CANSQGLAGITDTQYF.

The chain has TRBV7-2 and TRBJ1-5; 11 bases agree with TRBD1. Germline-derived CDR1 and CDR2 are SGHTA and FQGNSA. Trimming took 4 bases from V and 4 from J; bases not matched to a gene: 0. The CDR3 is 14 residues long. The CDR3 loop is CASSWDRGNQPQHF. The CDR3 nucleotides are TGTGCCAGCAGCTGGGACAGGGGGAATCAGCCCCAGCATTTT.

The chain uses TRBV5-4 and TRBJ1-2; TRBD1 aligns across 8 bases. This CDR3 comprises 17 residues. In germline, CDR1 is SGHNT, CDR2 YYREEE (reference sequence). V dropped 4 bases and J dropped 0; count of bases not matched to a gene: 11. CDR3 DNA sequence: TGTGCCAGCAGCCAGAGGACAGGGTTCTCAGCTAACTATGGCTACACCTTC. This gives the protein CASSQRTGFSANYGYTF. Variable domain in full (rest from reference TRBV5-4 and TRBJ1-2): ETGVTQSPTHLIKTRGQQVTLRCSSQSGHNTVSWYQQALGQGPQFIFQYYREEENGRGNFPPRFSGLQFPNYSSELNVNALELDDSALYLCASSQRTGFSANYGYTFGSGTRLTVV.

The rearrangement links TRBV5-8 to TRBJ2-1; D is possibly TRBD2 (6 bases). The CDR3 covers 15 residues. Germline V gene sequence: CDR1 SGHTS, CDR2 YDEGEE. Trimming took 0 bases from V and 6 from J, leaving 13 bases between them. CDR3 sequence reads: CASSLVAGRVNEQFF. Here the CDR3 DNA reads TGTGCCAGCAGCTTGGTGGCGGGACGGGTCAATGAGCAGTTCTTC.